This entry is about one T cell receptor beta chain. A read error may account for a junction end that differs from germline. This CDR3 contains 14 residues. CDR1 is LGHNA and CDR2 is YSLEER in the germline V gene. TCRdb called the RT-PCR reads again in MiXCR, with one record for every CDR3 protein. The table records some 92,000 distinct CDR3 sequences, 48% of them present only once. These data are taken from a study of patients and donors after allogeneic stem cell transplantation. The receptor's source is a human donor who was either an allogeneic HSCT recipient or a stem cell or donor lymphocyte infusion donor (not recorded which). It is not recorded whose cells these are; they may come from a transplant donor. The sequencing input was blood, either unsorted or a sorted T cell fraction (not recorded which). The genes are TRBV4-3 and TRBJ2-1; TRBD2 is a possible D gene (6 bases). CDR3 DNA: TGCGCCAGCGGCTGGCTGGGGGGAAACAATGAGCAGCTCTTC. Amino acids: CASGWLGGNNEQLF.